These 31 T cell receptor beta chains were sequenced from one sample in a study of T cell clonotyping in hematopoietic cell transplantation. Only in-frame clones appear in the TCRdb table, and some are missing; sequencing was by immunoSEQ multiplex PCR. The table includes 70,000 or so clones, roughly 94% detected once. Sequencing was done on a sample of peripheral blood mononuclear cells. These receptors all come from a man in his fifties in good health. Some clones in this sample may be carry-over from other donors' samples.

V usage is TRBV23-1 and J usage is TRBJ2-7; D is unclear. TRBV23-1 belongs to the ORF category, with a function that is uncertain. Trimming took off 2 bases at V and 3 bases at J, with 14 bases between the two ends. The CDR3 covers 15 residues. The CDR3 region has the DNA TGCGCCAGCAGTCAAAGGAGTTACTGCCACTACGAGCAGTACTTC. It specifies CASSQRSYCHYEQYF.

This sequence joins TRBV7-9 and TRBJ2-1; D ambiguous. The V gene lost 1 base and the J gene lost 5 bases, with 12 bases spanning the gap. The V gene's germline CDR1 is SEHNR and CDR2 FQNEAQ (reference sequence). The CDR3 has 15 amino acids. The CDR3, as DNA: TGTGCCAGCAGCTTAGTCACCTTAACCAACAATGAGCAGTTCTTC. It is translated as CASSLVTLTNNEQFF.

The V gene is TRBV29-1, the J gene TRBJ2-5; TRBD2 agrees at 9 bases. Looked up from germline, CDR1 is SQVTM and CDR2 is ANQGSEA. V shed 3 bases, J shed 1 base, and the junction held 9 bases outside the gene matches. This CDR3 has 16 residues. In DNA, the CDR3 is TGCAGCGTTGAGCAGGGCGGACTAGCGCTCCAAGAGACCCAGTACTTC. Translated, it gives CSVEQGGLALQETQYF.

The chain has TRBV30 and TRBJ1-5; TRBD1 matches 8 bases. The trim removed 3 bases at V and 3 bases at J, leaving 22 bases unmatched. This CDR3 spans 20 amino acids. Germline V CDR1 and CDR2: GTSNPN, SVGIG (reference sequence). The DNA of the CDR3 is TGTGCCTGGAGGCCGACAGGGGAGCTTGGTAAGGTCCTTTACAATCAGCCCCAGCATTTT. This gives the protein CAWRPTGELGKVLYNQPQHF.

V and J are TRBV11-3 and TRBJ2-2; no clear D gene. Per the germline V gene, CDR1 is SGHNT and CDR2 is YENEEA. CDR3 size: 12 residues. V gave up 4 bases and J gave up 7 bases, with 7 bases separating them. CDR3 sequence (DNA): TGTGCCAGCAGCTCCCGCGGCGGGGAGCTGTTTTTT. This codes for CASSSRGGELFF.

DNA for the CDR3: TGTGCCAGCAGCTTCTCTGGAAACACCGGGGAGCTGTTTTTT. It encodes CASSFSGNTGELFF. The genes are TRBV7-2 and TRBJ2-2, with D unresolved. Germline V gene lookup returns CDR1 SGHTA and CDR2 FQGNSA. The V end lost 3 bases, the J end lost 2 bases, and 7 bases lay between the germline ends. The CDR3 length is 14 residues. Full variable domain (missing parts from reference TRBV7-2 and TRBJ2-2): GAGVSQSPSNKVTEKGKDVELRCDPISGHTALYWYRQSLGQGLEFLIYFQGNSAPDKSGLPSDRFSAERTGGSVSTLTIQRTQQEDSAVYLCASSFSGNTGELFFGEGSRLTVL.

CDR3 region: CASRPTGGGNEKLFF. The CDR3 DNA reads as TGTGCCAGCAGACCCACAGGGGGCGGTAATGAAAAACTGTTTTTT. The chain recombines TRBV7-9 with TRBJ1-4, with 9 bases fitting TRBD1. The CDR3 runs to 15 residues. The germline V gene encodes CDR1 SEHNR and CDR2 FQNEAQ (reference sequence). Trimming cost V 6 bases and J 4 bases; bases outside gene matches: 6.

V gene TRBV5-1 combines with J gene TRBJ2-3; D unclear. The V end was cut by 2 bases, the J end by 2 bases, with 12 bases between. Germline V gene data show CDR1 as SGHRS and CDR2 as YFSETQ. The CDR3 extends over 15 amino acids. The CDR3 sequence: CASSFEPRDTDTQYF. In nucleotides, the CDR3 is TGCGCCAGCAGCTTCGAACCTAGGGACACAGATACGCAGTATTTT. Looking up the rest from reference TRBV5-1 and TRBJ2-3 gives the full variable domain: KAGVTQTPRYLIKTRGQQVTLSCSPISGHRSVSWYQQTPGQGLQFLFEYFSETQRNKGNFPGRFSGRQFSNSRSEMNVSTLELGDSALYLCASSFEPRDTDTQYFGPGTRLTVL.

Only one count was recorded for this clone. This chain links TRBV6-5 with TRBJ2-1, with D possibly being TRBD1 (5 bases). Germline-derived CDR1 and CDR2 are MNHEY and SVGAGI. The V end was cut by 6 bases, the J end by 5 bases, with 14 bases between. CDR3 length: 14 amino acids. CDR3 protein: CASRSRTLNNEQFF. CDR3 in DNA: TGTGCCAGCAGAAGTAGGACACTTAACAATGAGCAGTTCTTC.

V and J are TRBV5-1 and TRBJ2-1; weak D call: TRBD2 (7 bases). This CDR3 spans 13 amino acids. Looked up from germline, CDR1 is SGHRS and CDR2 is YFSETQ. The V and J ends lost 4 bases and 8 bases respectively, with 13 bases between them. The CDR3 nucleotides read TGCGCCAGCAGCCGTCCGGGGGGCGATGAGCAGTTCTTC. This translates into CASSRPGGDEQFF.

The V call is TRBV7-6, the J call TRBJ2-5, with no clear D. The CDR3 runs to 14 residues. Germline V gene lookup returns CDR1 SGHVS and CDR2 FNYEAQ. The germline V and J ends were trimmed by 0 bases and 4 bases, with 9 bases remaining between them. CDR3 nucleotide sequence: TGTGCCAGCAGCTTAGCGAGGACGGTAGAGACCCAGTACTTC. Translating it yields CASSLARTVETQYF.

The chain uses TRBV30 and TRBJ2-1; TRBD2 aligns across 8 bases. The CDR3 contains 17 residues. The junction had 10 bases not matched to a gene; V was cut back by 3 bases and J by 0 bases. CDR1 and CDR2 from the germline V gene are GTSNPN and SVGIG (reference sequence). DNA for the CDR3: TGTGCCTGGAGGAAGAGAGCGGGGGTTAACTCCTACAATGAGCAGTTCTTC. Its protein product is CAWRKRAGVNSYNEQFF. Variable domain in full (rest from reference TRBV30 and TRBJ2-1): SQTIHQWPATLVQPVGSPLSLECTVEGTSNPNLYWYRQAAGRGLQLLFYSVGIGQISSEVPQNLSASRPQDRQFILSSKKLLLSDSGFYLCAWRKRAGVNSYNEQFFGPGTRLTVL.

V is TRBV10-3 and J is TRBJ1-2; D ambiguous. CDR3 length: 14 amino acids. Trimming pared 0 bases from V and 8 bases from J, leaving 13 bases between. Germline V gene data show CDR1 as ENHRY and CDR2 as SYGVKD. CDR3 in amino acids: CAISESNTAVGYTF. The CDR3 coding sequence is TGTGCCATCAGTGAGTCGAATACAGCAGTAGGCTACACCTTC.

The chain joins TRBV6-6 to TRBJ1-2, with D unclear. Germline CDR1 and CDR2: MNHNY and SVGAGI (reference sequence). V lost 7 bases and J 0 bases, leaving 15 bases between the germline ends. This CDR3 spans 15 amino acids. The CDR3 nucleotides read TGTGCCAGCATATTCTTGGACGGAGCTAACTATGGCTACACCTTC. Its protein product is CASIFLDGANYGYTF.

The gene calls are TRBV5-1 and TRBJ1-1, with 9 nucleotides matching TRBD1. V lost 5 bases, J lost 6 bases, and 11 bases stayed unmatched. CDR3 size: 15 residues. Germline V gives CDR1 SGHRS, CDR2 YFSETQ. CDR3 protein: CASRESQGAGAEAFF. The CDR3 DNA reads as TGCGCCAGCAGGGAGTCACAGGGGGCTGGGGCTGAAGCTTTCTTT. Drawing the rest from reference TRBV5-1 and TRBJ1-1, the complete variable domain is KAGVTQTPRYLIKTRGQQVTLSCSPISGHRSVSWYQQTPGQGLQFLFEYFSETQRNKGNFPGRFSGRQFSNSRSEMNVSTLELGDSALYLCASRESQGAGAEAFFGQGTRLTVV.

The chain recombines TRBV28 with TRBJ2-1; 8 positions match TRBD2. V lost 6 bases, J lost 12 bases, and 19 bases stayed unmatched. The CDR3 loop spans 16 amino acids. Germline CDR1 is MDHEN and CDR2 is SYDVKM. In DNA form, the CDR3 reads TGTGCCAGCAGCCTTGAGACTAGCGTCCGAGAAATAGGGCAGTTCTTC. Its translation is CASSLETSVREIGQFF.

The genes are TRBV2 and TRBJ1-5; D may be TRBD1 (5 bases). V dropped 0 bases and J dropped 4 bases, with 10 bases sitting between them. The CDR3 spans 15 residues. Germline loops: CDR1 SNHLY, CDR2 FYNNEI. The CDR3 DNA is TGTGCCAGCAGTGAAGCGAGACAGCTGAATCAGCCCCAGCATTTT. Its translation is CASSEARQLNQPQHF. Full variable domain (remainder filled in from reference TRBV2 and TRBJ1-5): EPEVTQTPSHQVTQMGQEVILRCVPISNHLYFYWYRQILGQKVEFLVSFYNNEISEKSEIFDDQFSVERPDGSNFTLKIRSTKLEDSAMYFCASSEARQLNQPQHFGDGTRLSIL.

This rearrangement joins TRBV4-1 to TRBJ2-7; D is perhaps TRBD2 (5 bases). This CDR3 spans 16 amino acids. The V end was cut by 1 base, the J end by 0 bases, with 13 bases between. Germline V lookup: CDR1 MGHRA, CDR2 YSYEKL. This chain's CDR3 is CASSQVSGNPSYEQYF. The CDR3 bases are TGCGCCAGCAGCCAAGTTTCCGGGAACCCCTCCTACGAGCAGTACTTC.

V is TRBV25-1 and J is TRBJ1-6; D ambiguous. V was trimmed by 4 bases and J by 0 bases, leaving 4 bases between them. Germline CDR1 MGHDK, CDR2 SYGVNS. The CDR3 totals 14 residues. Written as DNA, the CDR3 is TGTGCCAGCAGTGCGGGCTCCTATAATTCACCCCTCCACTTT. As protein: CASSAGSYNSPLHF. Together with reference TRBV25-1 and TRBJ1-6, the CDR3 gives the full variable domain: EADIYQTPRYLVIGTGKKITLECSQTMGHDKMYWYQQDPGMELHLIHYSYGVNSTEKGDLSSESTVSRIRTEHFPLTLESARPSHTSQYLCASSAGSYNSPLHFGNGTRLTVT.

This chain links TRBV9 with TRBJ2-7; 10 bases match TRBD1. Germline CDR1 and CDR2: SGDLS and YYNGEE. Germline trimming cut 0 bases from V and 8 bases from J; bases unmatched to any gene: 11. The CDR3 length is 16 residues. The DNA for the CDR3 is TGTGCCAGCAGCGTAGGACAGGGGGCCTCTTACGGACAGCAGTACTTC. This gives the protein CASSVGQGASYGQQYF.

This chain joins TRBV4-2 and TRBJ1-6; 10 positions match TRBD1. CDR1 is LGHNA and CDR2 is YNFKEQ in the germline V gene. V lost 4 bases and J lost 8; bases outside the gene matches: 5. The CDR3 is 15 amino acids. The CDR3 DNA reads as TGTGCCAGCAGCCTAGGACAGGGGGGTGATTCACCCCTCCACTTT. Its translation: CASSLGQGGDSPLHF.

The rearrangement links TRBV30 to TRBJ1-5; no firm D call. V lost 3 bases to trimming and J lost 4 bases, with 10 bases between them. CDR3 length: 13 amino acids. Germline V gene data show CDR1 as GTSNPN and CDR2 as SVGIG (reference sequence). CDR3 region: CAWSDQKNQPQHF. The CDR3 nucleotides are TGTGCCTGGAGCGACCAGAAGAATCAGCCCCAGCATTTT.

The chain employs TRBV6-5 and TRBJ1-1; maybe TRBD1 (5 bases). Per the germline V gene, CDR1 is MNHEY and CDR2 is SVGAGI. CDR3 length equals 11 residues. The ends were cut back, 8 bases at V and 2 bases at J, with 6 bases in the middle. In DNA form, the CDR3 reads TGTGCCAGCGGACATAACACTGAAGCTTTCTTT. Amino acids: CASGHNTEAFF.

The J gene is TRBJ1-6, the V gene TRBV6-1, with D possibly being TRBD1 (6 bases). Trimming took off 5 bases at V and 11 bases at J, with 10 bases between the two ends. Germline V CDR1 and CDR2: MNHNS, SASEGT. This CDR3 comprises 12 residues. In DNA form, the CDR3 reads TGTGCCAGCAGTTTACAGGGTACACCCCTCCACTTT. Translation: CASSLQGTPLHF.

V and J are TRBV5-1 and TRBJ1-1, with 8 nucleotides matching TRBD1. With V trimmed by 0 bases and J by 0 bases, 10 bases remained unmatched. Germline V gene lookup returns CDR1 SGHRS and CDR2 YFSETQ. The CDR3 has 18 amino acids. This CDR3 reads CASSLEVAAGGMNTEAFF. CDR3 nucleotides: TGCGCCAGCAGCTTGGAGGTGGCGGCAGGGGGCATGAACACTGAAGCTTTCTTT.

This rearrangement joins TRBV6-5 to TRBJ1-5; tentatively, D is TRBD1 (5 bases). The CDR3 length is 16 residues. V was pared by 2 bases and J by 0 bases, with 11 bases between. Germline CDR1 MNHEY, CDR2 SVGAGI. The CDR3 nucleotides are TGTGCCAGCAGTTACAGCGGGGACCATAGCAATCAGCCCCAGCATTTT. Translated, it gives CASSYSGDHSNQPQHF.

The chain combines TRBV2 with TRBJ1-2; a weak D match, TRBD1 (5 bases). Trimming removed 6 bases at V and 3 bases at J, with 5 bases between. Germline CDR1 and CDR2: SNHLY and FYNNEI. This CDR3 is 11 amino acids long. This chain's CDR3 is CASSRDYGYTF. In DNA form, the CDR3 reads TGTGCCAGCAGCAGGGACTATGGCTACACCTTC.

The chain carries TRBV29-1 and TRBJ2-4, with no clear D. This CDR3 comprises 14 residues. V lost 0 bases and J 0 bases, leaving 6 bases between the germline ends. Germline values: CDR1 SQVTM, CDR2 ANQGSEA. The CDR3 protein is CSVEEGVAKNIQYF. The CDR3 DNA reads TGCAGCGTTGAAGAAGGAGTAGCCAAAAACATTCAGTACTTC. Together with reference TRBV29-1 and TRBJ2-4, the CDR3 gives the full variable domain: SAVISQKPSRDICQRGTSLTIQCQVDSQVTMMFWYRQQPGQSLTLIATANQGSEATYESGFVIDKFPISRPNLTFSTLTVSNMSPEDSSIYLCSVEEGVAKNIQYFGAGTRLSVL.

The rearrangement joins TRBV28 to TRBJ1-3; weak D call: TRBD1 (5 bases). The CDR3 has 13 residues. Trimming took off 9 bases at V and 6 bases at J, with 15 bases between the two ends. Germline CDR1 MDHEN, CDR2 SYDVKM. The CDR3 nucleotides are TGTGCCAGTGCCGGGACGGGAGAAAACACCATATATTTT. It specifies CASAGTGENTIYF.

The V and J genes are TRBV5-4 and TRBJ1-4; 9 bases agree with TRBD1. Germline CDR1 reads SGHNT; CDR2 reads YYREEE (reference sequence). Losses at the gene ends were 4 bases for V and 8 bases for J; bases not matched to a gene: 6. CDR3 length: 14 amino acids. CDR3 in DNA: TGTGCCAGCAGCCAATACAGGGGGCGCGAAAAACTGTTTTTT. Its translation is CASSQYRGREKLFF.

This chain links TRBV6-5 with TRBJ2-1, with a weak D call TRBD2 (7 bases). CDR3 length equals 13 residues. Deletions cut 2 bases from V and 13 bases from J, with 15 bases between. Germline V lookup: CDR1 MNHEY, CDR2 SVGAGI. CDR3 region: CASSYVGGPDQFF. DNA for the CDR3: TGTGCCAGCAGTTACGTGGGGGGGCCTGATCAGTTCTTC.